The 10 T cell receptor beta chains listed next were all sequenced from one sample in a study of blood T cells in healthy people across ages. Through a sample-barcoded 5' primer and a J-beta primer mix, a second PCR was run for roughly 7 to 11 cycles. TCRdb itself ran the 5' RACE reads through MiXCR, one entry per CDR3 protein. This sample carries roughly 2 million distinct CDR3 sequences, around 50% of them seen once, and the ten largest clones take over 2%. Source material: blood. These receptors all come from a woman in her forties in good health.

V is TRBV20-1 and J is TRBJ2-7; no clear D gene. The CDR3 runs 11 residues. CDR1 DFQATT and CDR2 SNEGSKA come from the germline V gene (reference sequence). The V and J ends lost 6 bases and 3 bases respectively, with 9 bases between them. CDR3 sequence: CSAASYYEQYF. The CDR3 DNA reads TGCAGTGCAGCCTCATACTACGAGCAGTACTTC.

The chain uses TRBV6-5 and TRBJ1-5; 9 bases line up with TRBD1. The CDR3 runs to 16 residues. Germline V gives CDR1 MNHEY, CDR2 SVGAGI. V was clipped by 4 bases and J by 3 bases; unmatched bases: 7. Here the CDR3 reads CASSSIGTGINQPQHF. CDR3 coding DNA: TGTGCCAGCAGTTCGATCGGGACAGGGATCAATCAGCCCCAGCATTTT.

This clonotype was observed a few times. The genes are TRBV6-5 and TRBJ1-2; TRBD1 is a possible D gene (5 bases). Germline CDR1 MNHEY, CDR2 SVGAGI. This CDR3 spans 15 amino acids. Trimming took 0 bases from V and 4 from J, leaving 12 bases between them. The CDR3 DNA follows: TGTGCCAGCAGTTACTCCACAGGTTATGGCTATGGCTACACCTTC. It specifies CASSYSTGYGYGYTF.

This chain uses TRBV6-5 with TRBJ2-1, with 10 nucleotides matching TRBD1. The assigned J gene may be wrong: the sequence end matches TRBJ2-7 better. Germline V CDR1 and CDR2: MNHEY, SVGAGI. The length of the CDR3 is 18 residues. DNA of the CDR3: TGTGCCAGCAATTCTGGACAGGGGGACAGGAGCTCCTACAATGAGCAGTACTTC. The encoded protein is CASNSGQGDRSSYNEQYF.

The chain links TRBV4-3 to TRBJ1-2; unclear D gene. Deletions cut 1 base from V and 0 bases from J, with 15 bases between. CDR1 and CDR2 (germline): LGHNA, YSLEER. CDR3 length: 17 residues. The CDR3 loop reads CASSQVIQTRTNYGYTF. CDR3 nucleotide sequence: TGCGCCAGCAGCCAAGTTATCCAGACCCGTACTAACTATGGCTACACCTTC.

The sample holds a few counts of this clonotype. The V and J genes are TRBV29-1 and TRBJ1-2; D is unclear. Germline V lookup: CDR1 SQVTM, CDR2 ANQGSEA. Trimming shortened V by 5 bases and J by 3 bases, and 10 bases separated the two germline ends. The CDR3 has 12 amino acids. The CDR3, as DNA: TGCAGCGTTTCCGGCAGGCACTATGGCTACACCTTC. As protein: CSVSGRHYGYTF.

The chain recombines TRBV27 with TRBJ2-5, with D maybe TRBD2 (6 bases). There are 14 residues in the CDR3. The germline gives CDR1 MNHEY, CDR2 SMNVEV (reference sequence). Trimming took 8 bases from V and 2 from J, leaving 15 bases between them. In nucleotides, the CDR3 is TGTGCCAGCCAGATGCGGGGTAGGCAAGAGACCCAGTACTTC. Translation gives CASQMRGRQETQYF.

The chain employs TRBV7-2 and TRBJ2-4; 8 positions agree with TRBD1. The CDR3 is 16 amino acids. Unmatched junction bases numbered 7, after V lost 5 bases and J lost 1 base. Germline CDR1 reads SGHTA; CDR2 reads FQGNSA. CDR3 sequence: CASSGTGGWAKNIQYF. The CDR3, as DNA: TGTGCCAGCAGCGGAACAGGGGGTTGGGCCAAAAACATTCAGTACTTC.

The V gene is TRBV14, the J gene TRBJ2-5; no reliable D call. Germline V gene lookup returns CDR1 SGHDN and CDR2 FVKESK. This CDR3 region has 12 residues. Trimming removed 0 bases at V and 11 bases at J, with 10 bases between. CDR3 sequence reads: CASSQDRVKQYF. The CDR3 coding sequence is TGTGCCAGCAGCCAAGATCGAGTCAAGCAGTACTTC.

This clonotype has more than one count but fewer than ten. This rearrangement joins TRBV12-5 to TRBJ1-2; TRBD1 might be the D (6 bases). The germline V gene has CDR1 LGHNT and CDR2 FRNRAP. The V end was cut by 5 bases, the J end by 6 bases, with 13 bases between. The CDR3 length is 13 residues. The CDR3 loop is CASGEMAGDGYTF. DNA for the CDR3: TGTGCTAGTGGTGAGATGGCAGGGGATGGCTACACCTTC.